The present entry profiles one TCR beta chain with its context. The antigen is undetermined. This record comes from a study of shared clonotypes between healthy human individuals. Study results and caveats: Clonotype sharing among donors was thought likely to change with sequencing depth.

TCRdb keeps only in-frame clones here, not all; method: immunoSEQ multiplex PCR. The repertoire holds around 500,000 clones, almost 80% seen once, with 12% in the top ten. This clonotype was sampled from a woman aged 40 to 50 in good health. Some clones in this sample may be carry-over from other donors' samples. The source material was PBMCs.

The CDR3 DNA follows: TGTGCCACCCAGGACTTTCCGAACACTGAAGCTTTCTTT. This sequence encodes CATQDFPNTEAFF. The J gene is TRBJ1-1, the V gene TRBV19; D is undetermined. This CDR3 is 13 amino acids long. Germline lookup yields CDR1 LNHDA and CDR2 SQIVND (reference sequence). Trimming took off 10 bases at V and 1 base at J, with 13 bases between the two ends. The full variable domain, its missing parts supplied by reference TRBV19 and TRBJ1-1, is DGGITQSPKYLFRKEGQNVTLSCEQNLNHDAMYWYRQDPGQGLRLIYYSQIVNDFQKGDIAEGYSVSREKKESFPLTVTSAQKNPTAFYLCATQDFPNTEAFFGQGTRLTVV.